One and the same sample provided the 6 T cell receptor beta chains below, sequenced in a study of cytomegalovirus exposure and HLA in healthy donors. Use of 60 Vbeta and 13 Jbeta primers characterized the PCR. Clones were sequenced by immunoSEQ multiplex PCR, and TCRdb holds only the in-frame ones, with some missing. The sample consists of tens of thousands of clones, 90% of them appearing once. Sequencing input: PBMCs. Receptors originate from a woman aged 18-29 years in good health and CMV-seronegative.

The rearrangement links TRBV29-1 to TRBJ2-3, with D unresolved. Trimming shortened V by 3 bases and J by 5 bases, and 12 bases separated the two germline ends. The germline gives CDR1 SQVTM, CDR2 ANQGSEA. This CDR3 is built from 13 residues. This CDR3 is CSVELVGVDTQYF. The DNA of the CDR3 is TGCAGCGTTGAGCTAGTGGGTGTAGATACGCAGTATTTT.

The rearrangement links TRBV7-3 to TRBJ2-5; 8 nucleotides agree with TRBD1. The J call could be wrong; TRBJ2-7 is a better fit for the DNA end. This CDR3 region has 14 residues. The V gene's germline CDR1 is SGHTA and CDR2 FQGTGA. As DNA, the CDR3 is TGTGCCAGCAGCTTAGACAGGGGCCCCTACGAGCAGTACTTC. It encodes CASSLDRGPYEQYF.

This clone came up once. The chain has TRBV6-4 and TRBJ2-3; 7 bases line up with TRBD1. The V gene's germline CDR1 is MRHNA and CDR2 SNTAGT. The CDR3 has 14 amino acids. The trim removed 3 bases at V and 2 bases at J, leaving 2 bases unmatched. CDR3: CASSEGQNTDTQYF. Written as DNA, the CDR3 is TGTGCCAGCAGTGAGGGACAGAACACAGATACGCAGTATTTT.

This clone was counted only a few times. The chain employs TRBV19 and TRBJ1-5; a weak D match, TRBD1 (5 bases). V was clipped by 6 bases and J by 7 bases, with 13 bases between them. From germline, CDR1 is LNHDA and CDR2 SQIVND (reference sequence). The length of the CDR3 is 13 residues. As DNA, the CDR3 is TGTGCCAGTAGCCAGGGAAAGAAGCAGCCCCAGCATTTT. It encodes CASSQGKKQPQHF.

The chain combines TRBV27 with TRBJ2-2; 8 bases align to TRBD1. Trimming cost V 6 bases and J 5 bases; bases outside gene matches: 5. This CDR3 spans 14 amino acids. Germline V gene sequence: CDR1 MNHEY, CDR2 SMNVEV (reference sequence). CDR3 loop: CASSVTGDTGELFF. The CDR3 DNA sequence: TGTGCCAGCAGCGTGACAGGGGATACCGGGGAGCTGTTTTTT.

The V call is TRBV20-1, the J call TRBJ1-1; D ambiguous. V was cut by 8 bases and J by 6 bases, with 13 bases left in between. Germline V lookup: CDR1 DFQATT, CDR2 SNEGSKA (reference sequence). This CDR3 comprises 11 residues. The CDR3 loop reads CSPAGMAEAFF. The CDR3 coding sequence is TGCAGTCCCGCGGGTATGGCTGAAGCTTTCTTT.